This T cell receptor beta chain came from a study of T cell changes during pregnancy in multiple sclerosis. The repertoire was sequenced with immunoSEQ multiplex PCR; TCRdb's copy has only in-frame clones and lacks some. The table lists some 46,000 clones, 92% of them singletons, with 0.35% to 0.4% in the top ten. The CDR3 has 15 residues. Germline V gives CDR1 MNHNY, CDR2 SVGAGI (reference sequence). J lost 3 bases, V lost 7 bases, and 3 bases had no gene match. V usage is TRBV6-6 and J usage is TRBJ2-2; TRBD2 aligns across 12 bases. This specimen was CD4+ T cells from peripheral blood mononuclear cells, taken after pregnancy. This TCR derives from a female donor with multiple sclerosis, enrolled in a pregnancy study. CDR3 in DNA: TGTGCCAGCACCCGACTAGCGGGGGACACCGGGGAGCTGTTTTTT. Translated, it gives CASTRLAGDTGELFF.